This T cell receptor (beta chain) was profiled in a study of beta chain features in type 1 diabetes. Whole-study context: Over all samples combined, some 110 million sorted cells were examined.

This clone showed up just a few times. Since all of the isolated RNA was reverse transcribed, expressed TCRB transcripts were what got sequenced. Libraries were prepared by immunoSEQ multiplex PCR; TCRdb keeps only in-frame clonotypes and omits some of them. This table has hundreds of thousands of clones, under 20% appearing once. It was via CD45RO/CCR7/CD25/CD127/CD95/CD27 that CD4+ naive, central memory, regulatory and stem cell-like memory cells were sorted. The sequence was obtained from a woman aged 18-35 years in good health. Sequences were obtained from naive CD4+ T cells from blood.

The CDR3 here is CASSAPARTDTQYF. In DNA form, the CDR3 reads TGTGCCAGCAGCGCCCCGGCACGCACAGATACGCAGTATTTT. This sequence joins TRBV7-9 and TRBJ2-3; no definite D call. This CDR3 contains 14 residues. The V and J ends lost 5 bases and 1 base respectively, with 10 bases between them. Looked up from germline, CDR1 is SEHNR and CDR2 is FQNEAQ (reference sequence).